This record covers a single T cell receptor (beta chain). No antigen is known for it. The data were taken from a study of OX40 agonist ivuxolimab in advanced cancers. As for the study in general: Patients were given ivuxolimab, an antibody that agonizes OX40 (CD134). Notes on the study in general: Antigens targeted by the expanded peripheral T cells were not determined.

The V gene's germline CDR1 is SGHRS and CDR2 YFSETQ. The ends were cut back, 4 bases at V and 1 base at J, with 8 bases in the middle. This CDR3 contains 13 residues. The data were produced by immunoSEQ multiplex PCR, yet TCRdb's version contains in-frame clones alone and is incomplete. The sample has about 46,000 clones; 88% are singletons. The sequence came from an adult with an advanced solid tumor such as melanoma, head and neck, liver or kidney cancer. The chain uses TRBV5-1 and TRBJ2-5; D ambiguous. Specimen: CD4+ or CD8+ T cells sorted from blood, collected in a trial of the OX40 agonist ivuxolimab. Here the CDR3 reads CASSLGPQETQYF. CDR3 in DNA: TGCGCCAGCAGCCTAGGTCCCCAAGAGACCCAGTACTTC.